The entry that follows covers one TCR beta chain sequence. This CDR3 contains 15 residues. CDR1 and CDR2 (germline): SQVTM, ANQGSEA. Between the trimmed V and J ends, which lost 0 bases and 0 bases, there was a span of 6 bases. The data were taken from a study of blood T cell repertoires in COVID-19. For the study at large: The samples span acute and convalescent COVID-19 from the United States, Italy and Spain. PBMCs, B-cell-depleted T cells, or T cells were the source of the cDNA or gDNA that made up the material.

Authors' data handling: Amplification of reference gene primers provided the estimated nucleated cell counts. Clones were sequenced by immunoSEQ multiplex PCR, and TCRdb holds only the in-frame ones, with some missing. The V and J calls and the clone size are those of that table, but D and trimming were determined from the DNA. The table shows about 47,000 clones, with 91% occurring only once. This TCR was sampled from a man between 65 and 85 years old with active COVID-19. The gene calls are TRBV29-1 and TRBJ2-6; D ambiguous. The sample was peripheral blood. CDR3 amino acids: CSVEDRNSGANVLTF. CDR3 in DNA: TGCAGCGTTGAAGATAGAAACTCTGGGGCCAACGTCCTGACTTTC.